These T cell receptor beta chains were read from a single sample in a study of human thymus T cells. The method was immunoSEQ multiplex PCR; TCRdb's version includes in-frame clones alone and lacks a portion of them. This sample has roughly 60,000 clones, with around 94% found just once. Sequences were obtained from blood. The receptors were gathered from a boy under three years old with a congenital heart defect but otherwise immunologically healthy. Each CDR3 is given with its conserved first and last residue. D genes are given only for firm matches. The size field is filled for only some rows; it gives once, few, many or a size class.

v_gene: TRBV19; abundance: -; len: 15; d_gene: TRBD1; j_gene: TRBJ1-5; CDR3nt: TGTGCCAGTAGTATAGGGGACAGGAGCAATCAGCCCCAGCATTTT; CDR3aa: CASSIGDRSNQPQHF
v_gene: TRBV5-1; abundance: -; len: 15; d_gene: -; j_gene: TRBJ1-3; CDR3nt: TGCGCCAGCAGCTTGGACCAGGGCTCTGGAAACACCATATATTTT; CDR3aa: CASSLDQGSGNTIYF
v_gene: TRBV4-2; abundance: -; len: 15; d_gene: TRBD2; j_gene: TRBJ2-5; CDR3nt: TGTGCCAGCAGCCAAGGACTAGCGGGAAGGGAGACCCAGTACTTC; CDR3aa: CASSQGLAGRETQYF
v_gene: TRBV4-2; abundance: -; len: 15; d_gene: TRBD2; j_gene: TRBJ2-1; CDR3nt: TGTGCCAGCAGCCAAGAGTGGGGGGGTTACAATGAGCAGTTCTTC; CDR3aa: CASSQEWGGYNEQFF
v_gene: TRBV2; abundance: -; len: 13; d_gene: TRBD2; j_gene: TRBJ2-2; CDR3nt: TGTGCCAGCGGGAGGGTGTTCACCGGGGAGCTGTTTTTT; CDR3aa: CASGRVFTGELFF
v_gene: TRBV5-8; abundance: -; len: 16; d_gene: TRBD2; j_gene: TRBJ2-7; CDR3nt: TGTGCCAGCAGCTCGAGGAGGGGACTAGCGGGCTACGAGCAGTACTTC; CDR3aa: CASSSRRGLAGYEQYF
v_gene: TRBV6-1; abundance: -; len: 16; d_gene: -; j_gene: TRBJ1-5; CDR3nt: TGTGCCAGCAGTGGGGACGCGCGATATAGCAATCAGCCCCAGCATTTT; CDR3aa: CASSGDARYSNQPQHF
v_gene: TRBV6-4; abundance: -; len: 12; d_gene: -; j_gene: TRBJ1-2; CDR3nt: TGTGCCAGCAGTGTACAGGGCTTTGGCTACACCTTC; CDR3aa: CASSVQGFGYTF
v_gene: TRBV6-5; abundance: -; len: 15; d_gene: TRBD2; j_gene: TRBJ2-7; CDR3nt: TGTGCCAGCAGTTACTCCGGGACTAGCGGATACGAGCAGTACTTC; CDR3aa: CASSYSGTSGYEQYF
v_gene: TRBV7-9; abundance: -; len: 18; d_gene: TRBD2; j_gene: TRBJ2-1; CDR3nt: TGTGCCAGCAGCTTAGCCGGGACTAGCGGGAGTAATTACAATGAGCAGTTCTTC; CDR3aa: CASSLAGTSGSNYNEQFF
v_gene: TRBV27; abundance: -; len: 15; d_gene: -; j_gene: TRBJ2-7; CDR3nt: TGTGCCAGCAGTTTATCTGCGGCAAGGGGCTACGAGCAGTACTTC; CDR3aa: CASSLSAARGYEQYF
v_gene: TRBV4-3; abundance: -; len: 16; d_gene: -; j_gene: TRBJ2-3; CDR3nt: TGCGCCAGCAGCCAAGGGGTGGGGCGAAGCACAGATACGCAGTATTTT; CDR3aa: CASSQGVGRSTDTQYF
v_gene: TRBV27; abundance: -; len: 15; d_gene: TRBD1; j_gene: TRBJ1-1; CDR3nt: TGTGCCAGCAGTCCCTCGACAGGGATGAACGGTGAAGCTTTCTTT; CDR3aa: CASSPSTGMNGEAFF
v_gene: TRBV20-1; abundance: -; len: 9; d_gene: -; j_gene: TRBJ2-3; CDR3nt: TGCAGGAAGACAGATACGCAGTATTTT; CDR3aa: CRKTDTQYF
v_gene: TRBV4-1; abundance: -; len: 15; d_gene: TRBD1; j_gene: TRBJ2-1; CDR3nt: TGCGCCAGCACGAGAACCCCCGGGACAGACAATGAGCAGTTCTTC; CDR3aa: CASTRTPGTDNEQFF
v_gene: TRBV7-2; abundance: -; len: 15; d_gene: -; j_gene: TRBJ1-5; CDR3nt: TGTGCCAGCAGCTTACAGGGAGGGGCCAATCAGCCCCAGCATTTT; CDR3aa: CASSLQGGANQPQHF
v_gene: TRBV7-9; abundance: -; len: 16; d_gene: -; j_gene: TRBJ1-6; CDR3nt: TGTGCCAGCAGCCAAACTGCAGGGAGCGGGAATTCACCCCTCCACTTT; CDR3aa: CASSQTAGSGNSPLHF
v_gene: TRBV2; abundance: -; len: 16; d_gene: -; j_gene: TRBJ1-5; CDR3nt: TGTGCCAGCAGTGAAGCGCCGGGGGCTATAGATCAGCCCCAGCATTTT; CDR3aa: CASSEAPGAIDQPQHF
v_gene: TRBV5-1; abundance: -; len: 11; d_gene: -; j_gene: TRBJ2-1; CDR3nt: TGCGCCAGCAGCTCGGACAATGAGCAGTTCTTC; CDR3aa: CASSSDNEQFF
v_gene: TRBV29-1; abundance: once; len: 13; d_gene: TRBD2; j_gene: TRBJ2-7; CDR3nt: TGCAGCGTTGGTGGCGGGGGGCTCTACGAGCAGTACTTC; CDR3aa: CSVGGGGLYEQYF
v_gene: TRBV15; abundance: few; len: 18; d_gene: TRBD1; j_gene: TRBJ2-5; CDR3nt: TGTGCCACCAGCAGAGATCTAAGACAGGGAAGGCGGCAAGAGACCCAGTACTTC; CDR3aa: CATSRDLRQGRRQETQYF
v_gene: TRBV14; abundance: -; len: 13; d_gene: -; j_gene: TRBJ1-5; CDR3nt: TGTGCCAGCAGCCATGGCCCATCCCAGCCCCAGCATTTT; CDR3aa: CASSHGPSQPQHF
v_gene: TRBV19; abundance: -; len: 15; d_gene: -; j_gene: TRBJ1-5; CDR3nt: TGTGCCAGTAGTTGGTCCCCGGTGAGCAATCAGCCCCAGCATTTT; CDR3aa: CASSWSPVSNQPQHF
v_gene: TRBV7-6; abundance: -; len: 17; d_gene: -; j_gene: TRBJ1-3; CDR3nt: TGTGCCAGCAGCTTAGTAAGACAGGCCACCTCTGGAAACACCATATATTTT; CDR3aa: CASSLVRQATSGNTIYF
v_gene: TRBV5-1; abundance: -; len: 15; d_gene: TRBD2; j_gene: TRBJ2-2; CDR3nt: TGCGCCAGCAGCCCGGCGGGGGGGGCGGTCGGGGAGCTGTTTTTT; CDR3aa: CASSPAGGAVGELFF
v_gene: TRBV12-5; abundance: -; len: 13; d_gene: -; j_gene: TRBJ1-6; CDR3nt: TGTGCTAGTCGCCAATTTGACATTTCACCCCTCCACTTT; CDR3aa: CASRQFDISPLHF
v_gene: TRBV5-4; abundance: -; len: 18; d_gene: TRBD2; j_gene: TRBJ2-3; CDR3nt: TGTGCCAGCACCTCCGGGGGTAGCGGGAGGGCCCCCACAGATACGCAGTATTTT; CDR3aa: CASTSGGSGRAPTDTQYF
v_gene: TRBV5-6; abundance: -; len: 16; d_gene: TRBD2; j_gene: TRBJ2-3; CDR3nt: TGTGCCAGCAGCTTGGTCGTGGGGGCGGGAGGAGATACGCAGTATTTT; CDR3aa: CASSLVVGAGGDTQYF
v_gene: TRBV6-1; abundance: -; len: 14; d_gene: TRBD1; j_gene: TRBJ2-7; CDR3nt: TGTGCCAGCAGTATGGGACAGGGAGGGTACGAGCAGTACTTC; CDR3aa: CASSMGQGGYEQYF
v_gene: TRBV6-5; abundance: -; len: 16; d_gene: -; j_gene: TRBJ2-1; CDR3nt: TGTGCCAGCAGTTACTCGAGGGGGAGGTGGTACAATGAGCAGTTCTTC; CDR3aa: CASSYSRGRWYNEQFF
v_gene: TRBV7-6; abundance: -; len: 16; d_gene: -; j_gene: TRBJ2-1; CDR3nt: TGTGCCAGCAGCTTAGCGGCCAGCGCAGCCATGAATGAGCAGTTCTTC; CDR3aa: CASSLAASAAMNEQFF